The 10 T cell receptor beta chains in this list originate from one sample, sequenced in a study of breast tumors, draining lymph nodes, adjacent tissues. One entry per CDR3 protein results from TCRdb running MiXCR on the multiplex PCR reads. The repertoire holds more than 85,000 distinct CDR3 sequences, around 21% seen once, with less than 1.5% in the top ten. Breast cancer patients provided tissue from their axillary draining lymph nodes. Source material: axillary lymph node tissue. These receptors were taken from a female donor with breast cancer. Some clones in this sample may be carry-over from other donors' samples.

This clonotype was recorded a few times. In DNA, the CDR3 is TGTGCCAGCAGTTACGGGTGGGGTGAGCAGTTCTTC. This gives the protein CASSYGWGEQFF. The chain has TRBV6-6 and TRBJ2-1; D is unclear. This CDR3 contains 12 residues. Trimming shortened V by 2 bases and J by 9 bases, and 8 bases separated the two germline ends. CDR1 and CDR2 (germline): MNHNY, SVGAGI (reference sequence).

This clonotype was observed many times. The genes are TRBV5-8 and TRBJ2-1; unclear D gene. The V end lost 0 bases, the J end lost 3 bases, and 7 bases lay between the germline ends. This CDR3 contains 14 residues. Germline V gives CDR1 SGHTS, CDR2 YDEGEE. DNA of the CDR3: TGTGCCAGCAGCTTGGGTCACAGCTACAATGAGCAGTTCTTC. Amino acids: CASSLGHSYNEQFF.

The CDR3: CSAPAGGQGYLLTEAFF. The CDR3 bases are TGCAGTGCACCCGCGGGGGGACAGGGTTACCTGTTGACTGAAGCTTTCTTT. This chain connects TRBV20-1 to TRBJ1-1; 9 bases fit TRBD1. The ends lost 6 bases at V and 5 bases at J; junction bases unmatched: 19. Germline-derived CDR1 and CDR2 are DFQATT and SNEGSKA (reference sequence). This CDR3 comprises 17 residues.

Comments on this clonotype: A much larger clone lies a single base off, so this may be a read error. The chain combines TRBV2 with TRBJ2-1, with 14 bases that match TRBD2. There are 19 residues in the CDR3. Germline assignment: CDR1 SNHLY and CDR2 FYNNEI. The CDR3 region is CASSGSRLAGGPGSYEQSF. The CDR3 bases are TGTGCCAGCAGTGGGAGCCGACTAGCGGGAGGGCCGGGTAGTTATGAGCAGTCCTTC.

About this clonotype itself: A single base separates this from a much larger clone, so it may be a read error. It is likely a read error, because the conserved phenylalanine at the end of the CDR3 is missing. This chain uses TRBV5-8 with TRBJ2-1; unclear D gene. Trimming stripped 2 bases from V and 5 bases from J, with 8 bases between. Germline loops: CDR1 SGHTS, CDR2 YDEGEE. The CDR3 sequence is 13 residues long. DNA for the CDR3: TGTGCCAGCAGCTTATATACCGACAATGAGCAGTTCCTC. Translating gives CASSLYTDNEQFL.

The gene calls are TRBV28 and TRBJ2-3; weak D call: TRBD1 (6 bases). V shed 2 bases and J shed 2 bases, with 14 bases lying between them. The CDR3 is made up of 16 amino acids. CDR1 and CDR2 (germline): MDHEN, SYDVKM. CDR3 residues: CASSLILGAPTDTQYF. CDR3 nucleotides: TGTGCCAGCAGTTTAATTTTGGGGGCACCCACAGATACGCAGTATTTT.

This clonotype was counted many times. J is TRBJ2-4 and V is TRBV7-2; the D gene is possibly TRBD1 (6 bases). From germline, CDR1 is SGHTA and CDR2 FQGNSA. V lost 5 bases and J 1 base, leaving 12 bases between the germline ends. The CDR3 runs 15 residues. The CDR3 loop is CASSPQGLAKNIQYF. CDR3 DNA: TGTGCCAGCAGCCCCCAGGGGCTGGCCAAAAACATTCAGTACTTC.

The CDR3, as DNA: TGTGCCAGCAGACCCCCAGGGGCTGGGGCCAACGTCCTGACTTTC. Translation gives CASRPPGAGANVLTF. This sequence joins TRBV28 and TRBJ2-6; D might be TRBD1 (6 bases). Deletions cut 6 bases from V and 2 bases from J, with 11 bases between. CDR1 is MDHEN and CDR2 is SYDVKM in the germline V gene. The CDR3 sequence is 15 residues long.

This clonotype was counted at least ten times. The chain links TRBV5-1 to TRBJ1-2, with 7 bases that match TRBD1. The CDR3 consists of 14 residues. Trimming at V came to 0 bases and at J to 6 bases, leaving 5 bases not matched to a gene. Looked up from germline, CDR1 is SGHRS and CDR2 is YFSETQ. The CDR3 loop reads CASSLGQGSHGYTF. The CDR3 nucleotides read TGCGCCAGCAGCTTGGGACAGGGAAGCCATGGCTACACCTTC.

This clonotype appeared many times. The genes are TRBV20-1 and TRBJ1-2, with D possibly being TRBD1 (5 bases). This CDR3 has 13 residues. Germline-derived CDR1 and CDR2 are DFQATT and SNEGSKA (reference sequence). V gave up 5 bases and J gave up 3 bases, with 13 bases separating them. The chain's CDR3 is CSAGGREDYGYTF. DNA for the CDR3: TGCAGTGCTGGAGGCAGGGAGGACTATGGCTACACCTTC.